The 5 T cell receptor beta chains reported below all come from one sample, sequenced in a study of T-cell memory formation after mild COVID-19. TCRdb ran MiXCR on the 5' RACE reads and lists one entry per CDR3 protein. The sample shows approximately 440,000 distinct CDR3 sequences, around 19% of them seen only once. Sequencing used PBMCs or a T cell subset sorted from them (not recorded which). The receptors stem from an adult woman who had mild COVID-19 (a few samples of this study predate the infection). Cell type and time point are not known.

V gene TRBV19 combines with J gene TRBJ2-3, with TRBD2 matching over 9 bases. With V trimmed by 3 bases and J by 4 bases, 11 bases remained unmatched. CDR1 is LNHDA and CDR2 is SQIVND in the germline V gene (reference sequence). The CDR3 spans 17 residues. The CDR3 loop is CASSINRLAGKSDTQYF. The CDR3 coding sequence is TGTGCCAGTAGTATTAACCGGCTAGCGGGAAAATCAGATACGCAGTATTTT.

This clonotype has a handful of counts. The chain links TRBV6-5 to TRBJ1-2; perhaps TRBD1 as D (6 bases). Between the trimmed V and J ends, which lost 6 bases and 5 bases, there was a span of 16 bases. The CDR3 has 14 amino acids. CDR1 and CDR2 (germline): MNHEY, SVGAGI. CDR3 residues: CASSEGVIGYGYTF. CDR3 bases: TGTGCCAGCAGCGAGGGGGTCATCGGGTATGGCTACACCTTC.

The chain's CDR3 is CASSQVTLGTVPYEQYF. In DNA form, the CDR3 reads TGCGCCAGCAGCCAAGTGACCTTAGGGACAGTGCCTTACGAGCAGTACTTC. V usage is TRBV4-1 and J usage is TRBJ2-7; the match to TRBD1 covers 7 bases. Germline values: CDR1 MGHRA, CDR2 YSYEKL. The CDR3 length is 17 residues. Germline trimming cut 1 base from V and 4 bases from J; bases unmatched to any gene: 13.

The V and J genes are TRBV7-2 and TRBJ1-1, with 7 bases that match TRBD1. In germline, CDR1 is SGHTA, CDR2 FQGNSA. This CDR3 has 17 residues. Losses at the gene ends were 4 bases for V and 0 bases for J; bases not matched to a gene: 11. Written as DNA, the CDR3 is TGTGCCAGCAGCTCACTCCGGGACAGCATTATGAACACTGAAGCTTTCTTT. Protein product: CASSSLRDSIMNTEAFF.

This clonotype showed up just once. The V gene is TRBV7-3, the J gene TRBJ1-1; 11 positions match TRBD1. This CDR3 region has 15 residues. Germline CDR1 is SGHTA and CDR2 is FQGTGA. Trimming cost V 2 bases and J 4 bases; bases outside gene matches: 3. The CDR3 DNA sequence: TGTGCCAGCAGCTTATCGGGGACAGGGGGCACTGAAGCTTTCTTT. Protein: CASSLSGTGGTEAFF.